The clone carrying this T cell receptor (beta chain) occurred a few times. As yet, its antigen is unknown. This record belongs to a study of cytomegalovirus exposure and HLA in healthy donors. Turning to the study itself: Drawn from HLA-typed donors, approximately 86 million unique TCRs were held in an early data release. Study-wide findings and caveats: Rare TCR sequences dominated, though some public TCRs recurred in many donors.

The germline gives CDR1 SGHNT, CDR2 YYREEE (reference sequence). This CDR3 comprises 14 residues. The germline V and J ends were trimmed by 7 bases and 0 bases, with 12 bases remaining between them. The PCR employed 60 Vbeta primers together with 13 Jbeta primers. The authors' processing: It was a later analysis that counted about 80 million unique TCR beta chains, of which some 9.9 million were shared. Some clones are missing from TCRdb's copy, which holds only in-frame ones; the method was immunoSEQ multiplex PCR. V and J calls and clone size follow that table, whereas D and trimming were derived from the DNA. The sample has 170,000 or so clones, approximately 80% seen once; the top ten hold roughly 2.3%.

This TCR was sampled from a man aged 60 to 69 in good health and CMV-seronegative. The material sequenced was PBMCs. The chain uses TRBV5-4 and TRBJ2-3; a weak D match, TRBD1 (6 bases). The CDR3 reads CASQGGTSTDTQYF. CDR3 DNA: TGTGCCAGCCAAGGGGGAACAAGCACAGATACGCAGTATTTT.